Detailed here is one T cell receptor (beta chain). The antigen remains undetermined. All the people who gave samples were healthy bone marrow donors. This record comes from a study of cytomegalovirus exposure and HLA in healthy donors. Across the study: Unique TCRs numbering around 80 million, obtained from HLA-typed donors, made up an early data release. Findings and caveats of the study: Most TCR beta V segments were productive about 90% or about 30% of the time in an earlier analysis. TCR association rates varied by HLA locus in a later analysis, with DRB1 highest and HLA-C lowest.

The study ran its PCR with 60 Vbeta and 13 Jbeta primers. Assay: immunoSEQ multiplex PCR; the TCRdb copy retains only in-frame clones and omits some. Its table records 150,000 or so clones. V lost 0 bases and J 8 bases, leaving 12 bases between the germline ends. The CDR3 length is 14 residues. CDR1 is SGDLS and CDR2 is YYNGEE in the germline V gene. The rearrangement uses TRBV9 and TRBJ1-5; a possible D gene is TRBD1 (5 bases). What was sequenced was PBMCs. The clonotype comes from a man in his thirties or forties in good health and CMV-seronegative. The CDR3 spells CASSVEGWGEPQHF. CDR3 nucleotide sequence: TGTGCCAGCAGCGTAGAAGGCTGGGGGGAGCCCCAGCATTTT.